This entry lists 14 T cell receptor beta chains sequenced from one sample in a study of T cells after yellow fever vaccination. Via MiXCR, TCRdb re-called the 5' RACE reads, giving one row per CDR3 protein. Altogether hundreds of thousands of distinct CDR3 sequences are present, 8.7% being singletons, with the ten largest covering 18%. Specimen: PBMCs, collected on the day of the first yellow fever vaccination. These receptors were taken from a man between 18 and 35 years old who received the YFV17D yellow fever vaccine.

CDR3 sequence (DNA): TGTGCCAGCAGGCGGGCAGGGGCTAACACCGGGGAGCTGTTTTTT. Translation gives CASRRAGANTGELFF. V gene TRBV5-4 combines with J gene TRBJ2-2; a weak D match, TRBD1 (6 bases). V gave up 5 bases and J gave up 2 bases, with 13 bases separating them. The CDR3 runs to 15 residues. Germline V gene sequence: CDR1 SGHNT, CDR2 YYREEE (reference sequence).

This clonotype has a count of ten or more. DNA of the CDR3: TGTGCCAGCAGCCGTCAAACAGGGTACTCCTACAATGAGCAGTTCTTC. The encoded protein is CASSRQTGYSYNEQFF. This chain connects TRBV7-8 to TRBJ2-1; a possible D gene is TRBD1 (6 bases). CDR3 length: 16 residues. The V end lost 5 bases, the J end lost 0 bases, and 14 bases lay between the germline ends. Germline V lookup: CDR1 SGHVS, CDR2 FQNEAQ.

The CDR3 sequence: CASSLAGNSGAYEQYF. Here the CDR3 DNA reads TGCGCCAGCAGCTTGGCCGGGAATAGCGGGGCCTACGAGCAGTACTTC. V is TRBV5-1 and J is TRBJ2-7, with 8 positions matching TRBD2. After removal of 0 bases from V and 2 bases from J, the junction contained 7 bases not matched to a gene. Germline V gene data show CDR1 as SGHRS and CDR2 as YFSETQ. This CDR3 comprises 16 residues.

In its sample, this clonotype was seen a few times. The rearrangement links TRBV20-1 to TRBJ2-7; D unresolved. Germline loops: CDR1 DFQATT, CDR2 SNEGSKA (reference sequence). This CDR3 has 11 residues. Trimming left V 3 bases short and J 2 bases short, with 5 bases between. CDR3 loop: CSARSAYEQYF. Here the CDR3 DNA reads TGCAGTGCTAGGTCAGCCTACGAGCAGTACTTC.

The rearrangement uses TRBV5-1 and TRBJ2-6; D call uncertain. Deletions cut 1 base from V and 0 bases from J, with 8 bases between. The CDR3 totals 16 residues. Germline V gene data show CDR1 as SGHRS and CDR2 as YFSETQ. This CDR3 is CASSLTAFSGANVLTF. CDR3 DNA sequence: TGCGCCAGCAGCTTGACAGCCTTCTCTGGGGCCAACGTCCTGACTTTC. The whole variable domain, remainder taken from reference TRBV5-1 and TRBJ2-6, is KAGVTQTPRYLIKTRGQQVTLSCSPISGHRSVSWYQQTPGQGLQFLFEYFSETQRNKGNFPGRFSGRQFSNSRSEMNVSTLELGDSALYLCASSLTAFSGANVLTFGAGSRLTVL.

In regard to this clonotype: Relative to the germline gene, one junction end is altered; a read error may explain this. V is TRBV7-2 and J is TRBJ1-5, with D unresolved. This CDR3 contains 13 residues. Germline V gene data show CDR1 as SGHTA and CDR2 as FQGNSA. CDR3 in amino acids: CASSLGHNQPQNF. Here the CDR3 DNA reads TGTGCCAGCAGCTTAGGGCACAATCAGCCCCAGAATTTT. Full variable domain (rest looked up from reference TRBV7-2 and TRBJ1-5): GAGVSQSPSNKVTEKGKDVELRCDPISGHTALYWYRQSLGQGLEFLIYFQGNSAPDKSGLPSDRFSAERTGGSVSTLTIQRTQQEDSAVYLCASSLGHNQPQNFGDGTRLSIL.

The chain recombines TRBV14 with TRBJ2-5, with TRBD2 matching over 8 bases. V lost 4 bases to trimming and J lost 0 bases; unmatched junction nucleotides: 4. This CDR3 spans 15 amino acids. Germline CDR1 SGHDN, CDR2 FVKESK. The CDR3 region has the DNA TGTGCCAGCAGCCCCCCGGGGGGGCACCAAGAGACCCAGTACTTC. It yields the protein CASSPPGGHQETQYF.

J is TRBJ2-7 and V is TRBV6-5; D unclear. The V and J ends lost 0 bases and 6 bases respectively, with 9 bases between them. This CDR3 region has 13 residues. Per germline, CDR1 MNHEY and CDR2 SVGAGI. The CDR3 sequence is CASSYSRTGEQYV. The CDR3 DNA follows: TGTGCCAGCAGTTACTCGAGAACGGGCGAGCAGTACGTC.

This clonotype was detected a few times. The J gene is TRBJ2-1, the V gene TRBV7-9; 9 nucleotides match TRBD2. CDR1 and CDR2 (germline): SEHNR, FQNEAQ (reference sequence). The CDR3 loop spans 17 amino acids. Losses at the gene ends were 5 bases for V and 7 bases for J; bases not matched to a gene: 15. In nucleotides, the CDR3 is TGTGCCAGCAGCCACAACTTTGTCCCGGGACTAGCAAATGAGCAGTTCTTC. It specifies CASSHNFVPGLANEQFF.

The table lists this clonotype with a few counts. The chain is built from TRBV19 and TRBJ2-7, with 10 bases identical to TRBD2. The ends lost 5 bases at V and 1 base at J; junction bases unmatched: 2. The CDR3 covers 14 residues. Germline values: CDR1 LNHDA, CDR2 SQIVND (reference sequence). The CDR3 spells CASSPGLASYEQYF. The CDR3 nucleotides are TGTGCCAGTAGTCCGGGACTAGCGTCCTACGAGCAGTACTTC.

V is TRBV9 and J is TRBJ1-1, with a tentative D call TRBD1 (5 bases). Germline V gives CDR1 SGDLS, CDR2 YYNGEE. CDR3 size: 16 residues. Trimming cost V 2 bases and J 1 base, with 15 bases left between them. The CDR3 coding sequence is TGTGCCAGCAGCGTCCGGCCGGGACTGCGGAACACTGAAGCTTTCTTT. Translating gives CASSVRPGLRNTEAFF.

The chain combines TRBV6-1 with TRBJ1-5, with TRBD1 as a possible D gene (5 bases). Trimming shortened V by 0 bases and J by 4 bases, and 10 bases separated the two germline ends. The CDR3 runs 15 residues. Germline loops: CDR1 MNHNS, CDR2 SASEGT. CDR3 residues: CASSEAVWGNQPQHF. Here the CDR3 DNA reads TGTGCCAGCAGTGAAGCCGTTTGGGGGAATCAGCCCCAGCATTTT.

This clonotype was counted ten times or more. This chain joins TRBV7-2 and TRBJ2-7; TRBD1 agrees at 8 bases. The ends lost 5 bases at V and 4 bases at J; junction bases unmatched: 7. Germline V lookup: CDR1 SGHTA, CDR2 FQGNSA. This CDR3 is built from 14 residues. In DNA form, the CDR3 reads TGTGCCAGCAGCGCAGGACAGGGTCCTTACGAGCAGTACTTC. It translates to CASSAGQGPYEQYF. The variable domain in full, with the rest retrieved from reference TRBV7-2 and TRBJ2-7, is GAGVSQSPSNKVTEKGKDVELRCDPISGHTALYWYRQSLGQGLEFLIYFQGNSAPDKSGLPSDRFSAERTGGSVSTLTIQRTQQEDSAVYLCASSAGQGPYEQYFGPGTRLTVT.

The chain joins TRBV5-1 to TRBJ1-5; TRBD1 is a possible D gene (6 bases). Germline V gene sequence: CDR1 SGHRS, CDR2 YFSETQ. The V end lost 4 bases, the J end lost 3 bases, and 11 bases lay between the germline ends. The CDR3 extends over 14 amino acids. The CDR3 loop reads CASSRSGDNQPQHF. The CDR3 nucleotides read TGCGCCAGCAGCCGGTCAGGGGACAATCAGCCCCAGCATTTT.